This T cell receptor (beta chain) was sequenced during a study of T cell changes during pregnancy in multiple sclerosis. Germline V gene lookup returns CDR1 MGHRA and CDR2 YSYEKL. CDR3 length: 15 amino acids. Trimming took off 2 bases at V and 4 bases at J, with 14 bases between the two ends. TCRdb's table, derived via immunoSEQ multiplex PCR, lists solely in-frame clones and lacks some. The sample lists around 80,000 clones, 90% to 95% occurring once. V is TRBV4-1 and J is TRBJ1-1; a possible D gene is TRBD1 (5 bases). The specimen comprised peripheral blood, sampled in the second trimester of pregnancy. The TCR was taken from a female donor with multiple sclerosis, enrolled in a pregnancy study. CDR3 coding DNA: TGCGCCAGCAGCCAAATGGGGGGGAATCCCACTGAAGCTTTCTTT. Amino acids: CASSQMGGNPTEAFF.